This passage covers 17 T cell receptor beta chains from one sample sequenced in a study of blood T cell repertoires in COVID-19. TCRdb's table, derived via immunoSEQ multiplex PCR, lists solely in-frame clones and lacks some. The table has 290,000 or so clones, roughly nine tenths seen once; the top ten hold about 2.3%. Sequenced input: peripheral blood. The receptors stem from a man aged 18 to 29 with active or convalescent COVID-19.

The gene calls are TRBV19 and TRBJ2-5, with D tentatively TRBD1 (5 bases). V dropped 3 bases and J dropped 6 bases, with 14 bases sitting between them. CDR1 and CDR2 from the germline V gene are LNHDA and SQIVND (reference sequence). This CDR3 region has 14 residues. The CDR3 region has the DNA TGTGCCAGTAGTATTGATAGGGGCAGACAGACCCAGTACTTC. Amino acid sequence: CASSIDRGRQTQYF.

DNA of the CDR3: TGTGCCAGCAGCGGCCGGGACAGCGGTCTGGAAGGCTACACCTTC. As protein: CASSGRDSGLEGYTF. The V call is TRBV7-2, the J call TRBJ1-2; the match to TRBD1 covers 7 bases. V shed 5 bases and J 8 bases; nucleotides not matched to a gene: 14. In germline, CDR1 is SGHTA, CDR2 FQGNSA. This CDR3 has 15 residues.

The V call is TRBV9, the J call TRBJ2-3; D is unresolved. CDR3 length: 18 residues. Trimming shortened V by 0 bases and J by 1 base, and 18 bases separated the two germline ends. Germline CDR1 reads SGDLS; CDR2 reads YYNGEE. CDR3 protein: CASSVASARPTGTDTQYF. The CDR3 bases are TGTGCCAGCAGCGTAGCTTCCGCAAGGCCTACAGGCACAGATACGCAGTATTTT.

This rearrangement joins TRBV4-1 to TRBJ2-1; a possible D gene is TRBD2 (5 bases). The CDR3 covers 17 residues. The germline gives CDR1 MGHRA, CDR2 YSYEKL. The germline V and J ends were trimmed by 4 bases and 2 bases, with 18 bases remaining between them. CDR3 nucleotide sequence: TGCGCCAGCAGCCGAGTTACGGGGTGGAAAGCCTACAATGAGCAGTTCTTC. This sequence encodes CASSRVTGWKAYNEQFF.

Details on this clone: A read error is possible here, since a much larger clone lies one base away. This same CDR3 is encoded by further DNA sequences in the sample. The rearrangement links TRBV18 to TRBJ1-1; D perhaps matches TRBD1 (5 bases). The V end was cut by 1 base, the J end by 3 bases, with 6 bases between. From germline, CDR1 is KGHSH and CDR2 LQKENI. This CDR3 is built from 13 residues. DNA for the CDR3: TGTGCCAGCTCACCACGGGGGGACACTGAAGCTTTCTTT. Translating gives CASSPRGDTEAFF.

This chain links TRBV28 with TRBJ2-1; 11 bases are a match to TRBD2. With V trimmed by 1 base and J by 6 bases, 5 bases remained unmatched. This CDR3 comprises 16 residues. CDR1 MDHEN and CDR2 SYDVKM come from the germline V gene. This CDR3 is CASSLSLSGRGNEQFF. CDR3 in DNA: TGTGCCAGCAGTTTATCTCTTAGCGGGAGGGGCAATGAGCAGTTCTTC.

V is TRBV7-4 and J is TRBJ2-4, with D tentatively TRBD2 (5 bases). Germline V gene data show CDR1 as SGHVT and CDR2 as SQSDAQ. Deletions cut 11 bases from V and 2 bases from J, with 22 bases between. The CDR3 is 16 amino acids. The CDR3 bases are TGTGCCCCAGGCCCCCCGGGCGGAGGCTCCAAAAACATTCAGTACTTC. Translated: CAPGPPGGGSKNIQYF.

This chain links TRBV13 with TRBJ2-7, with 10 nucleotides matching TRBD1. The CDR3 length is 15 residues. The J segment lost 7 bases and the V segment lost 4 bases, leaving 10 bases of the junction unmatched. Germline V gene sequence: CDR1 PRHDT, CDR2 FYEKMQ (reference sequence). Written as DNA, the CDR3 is TGTGCCAGCAGCTCATATGACAGGGGGCTAGAGGAGCAGTACTTC. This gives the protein CASSSYDRGLEEQYF.

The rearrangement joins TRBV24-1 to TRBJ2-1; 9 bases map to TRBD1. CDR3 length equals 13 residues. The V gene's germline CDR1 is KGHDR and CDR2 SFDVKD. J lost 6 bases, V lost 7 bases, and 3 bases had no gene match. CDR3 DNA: TGTGCCACCAGGACAGGGGGTGGCAATGAGCAGTTCTTC. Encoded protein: CATRTGGGNEQFF.

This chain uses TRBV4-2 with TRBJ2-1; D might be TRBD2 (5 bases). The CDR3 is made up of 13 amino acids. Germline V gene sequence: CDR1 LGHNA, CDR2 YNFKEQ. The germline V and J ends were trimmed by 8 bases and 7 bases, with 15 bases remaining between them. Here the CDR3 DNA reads TGTGCCAGCCTTAGTAGCGCCCTAAATGAGCAGTTCTTC. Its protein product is CASLSSALNEQFF.

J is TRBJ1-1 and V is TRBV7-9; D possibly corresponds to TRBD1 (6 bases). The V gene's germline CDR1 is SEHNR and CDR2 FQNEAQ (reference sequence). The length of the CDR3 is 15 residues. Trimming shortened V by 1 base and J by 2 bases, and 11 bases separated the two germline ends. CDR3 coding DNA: TGTGCCAGCAGCTTAGGTGACAGGATAAACACTGAAGCTTTCTTT. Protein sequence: CASSLGDRINTEAFF.

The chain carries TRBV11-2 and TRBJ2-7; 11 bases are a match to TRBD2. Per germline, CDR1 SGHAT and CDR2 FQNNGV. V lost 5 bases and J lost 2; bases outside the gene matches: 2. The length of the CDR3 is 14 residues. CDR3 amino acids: CASSLAGGAYEQYF. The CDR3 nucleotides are TGTGCCAGCAGCCTAGCGGGAGGTGCCTACGAGCAGTACTTC.

CDR3 protein: CASTLETGGRQPQHF. CDR3 DNA: TGTGCCAGTACCCTGGAGACAGGGGGACGACAGCCCCAGCATTTT. J is TRBJ1-5 and V is TRBV19; 9 positions match TRBD1. V shed 7 bases, J shed 7 bases, and the junction held 11 bases outside the gene matches. The V gene's germline CDR1 is LNHDA and CDR2 SQIVND (reference sequence). The CDR3 loop spans 15 amino acids.

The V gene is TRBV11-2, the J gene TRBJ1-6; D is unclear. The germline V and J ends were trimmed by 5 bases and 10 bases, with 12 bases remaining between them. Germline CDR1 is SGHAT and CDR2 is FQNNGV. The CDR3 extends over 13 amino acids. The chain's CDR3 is CASSPYSESPLHF. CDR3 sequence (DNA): TGTGCCAGCAGCCCCTACTCCGAGTCACCCCTCCACTTT.

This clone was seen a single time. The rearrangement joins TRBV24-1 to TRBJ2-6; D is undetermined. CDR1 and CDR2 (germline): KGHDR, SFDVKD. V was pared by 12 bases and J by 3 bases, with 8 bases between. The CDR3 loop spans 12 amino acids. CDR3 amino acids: CAEAGGANVLTF. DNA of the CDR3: TGTGCCGAGGCTGGTGGGGCCAACGTCCTGACTTTC.

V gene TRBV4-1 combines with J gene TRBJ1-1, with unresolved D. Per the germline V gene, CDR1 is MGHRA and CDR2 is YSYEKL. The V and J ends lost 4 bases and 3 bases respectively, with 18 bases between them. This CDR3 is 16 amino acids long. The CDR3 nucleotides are TGCGCCAGCAGCCCAGTCACTTCTACGGCGGACACTGAAGCTTTCTTT. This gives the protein CASSPVTSTADTEAFF.

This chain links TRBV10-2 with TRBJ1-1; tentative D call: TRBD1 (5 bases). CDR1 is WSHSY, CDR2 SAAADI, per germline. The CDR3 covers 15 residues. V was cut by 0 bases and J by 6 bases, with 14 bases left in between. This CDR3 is CASSESWGGRPEAFF. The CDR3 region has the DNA TGCGCCAGCAGTGAGTCTTGGGGCGGGAGACCTGAAGCTTTCTTT.